This T cell receptor beta chain appears in the sequencing data of a study of blood T cell repertoires in COVID-19. Study as a whole: Material from acute and convalescent COVID-19 was sourced from the United States, Italy and Spain. PBMCs, B-cell-depleted T cells, or T cells provided the cDNA or gDNA that made up the material.

Per the original methods: Estimation of nucleated cell counts relied on the amplification of reference gene primers. TCRdb's copy holds only in-frame clones and misses some; the assay was immunoSEQ multiplex PCR. V, J and clone size are those of that table, while D and trimming were read from the DNA. Of about 46,000 clones listed, 88% are singletons. Germline loops: CDR1 SGHTA, CDR2 FQGNSA. The CDR3 has 15 residues. V was pared by 1 base and J by 9 bases, with 8 bases of the junction left unmatched. This receptor was identified in a man aged 45-65 years with active COVID-19. V is TRBV7-2 and J is TRBJ1-1, with 10 bases aligning to TRBD1. Sample: peripheral blood. The CDR3 DNA reads as TGTGCCAGCAGCTTAGTCCGGACAGGGGGAAGCAAAGCTTTCTTT. This gives the protein CASSLVRTGGSKAFF.